The 32 T cell receptor beta chains presented below share a single source sample, sequenced in a study of T cells after yellow fever vaccination (dated by TCRdb to the late 2010s). This sample's treatment or condition label indicates: live attenuated yellow fever vaccine strain. The method behind the library was 5' RACE. Sequenced on an Illumina HiSeq 2500. The public reads were quality trimmed at Q25 with fastp and then assembled into clones with MiXCR by TCRdb, keeping productive beta chains. Each entry merges the rows of one CDR3 protein and shows their most common DNA and genes. The sample yields almost 600,000 distinct CDR3 sequences; roughly 14% were counted once. Over 12% of the sample lies in the top ten. This sample comprised PBMCs, obtained on the day of the yellow fever booster vaccination. The receptors shown here come from a man aged 25-40 years who received the YFV17D yellow fever vaccine.

CDR3 nucleotide sequence: TGCGCCAGCAGGGAAAGTAGCGAGCAGTACTTC. Amino acids: CASRESSEQYF. This chain connects TRBV5-1 to TRBJ2-7; D gene uncertain. Germline CDR1 SGHRS, CDR2 YFSETQ. V was shortened by 5 bases and J by 6 bases, with 9 bases between the two germline ends. CDR3 length: 11 amino acids.

The chain carries TRBV7-6 and TRBJ2-7, with D tentatively TRBD1 or TRBD2 (5 bases each). V dropped 5 bases and J dropped 7 bases, with 24 bases sitting between them. CDR1 and CDR2 (germline): SGHVS, FNYEAQ. The CDR3 has 16 amino acids. CDR3 sequence reads: CASSQDIRDGTLEQYF. The CDR3 DNA is TGTGCCAGCAGCCAAGATATCCGGGACGGAACCCTTGAGCAGTACTTC.

This clonotype was seen a handful of times. The CDR3: CSARALSGARYEQFF. In DNA form, the CDR3 reads TGCAGTGCTAGAGCTCTGTCAGGGGCGCGTTATGAGCAGTTCTTC. The chain recombines TRBV20-1 with TRBJ2-1; D possibly corresponds to TRBD1 (6 bases). V was trimmed by 1 base and J by 8 bases, leaving 18 bases between them. CDR3 length equals 15 residues. The germline V gene has CDR1 DFQATT and CDR2 SNEGSKA (reference sequence).

This clonotype was seen more than once but under ten times. The chain combines TRBV20-1 with TRBJ2-1, with D possibly matching TRBD1 (6 bases). Germline CDR1 and CDR2: DFQATT and SNEGSKA (reference sequence). The CDR3 length is 14 residues. Trimming took off 1 base at V and 3 bases at J, with 10 bases between the two ends. The CDR3 nucleotides read TGCAGTGCTAGAGTCACAGGGAACTACAATGAGCAGTTCTTC. Translation gives CSARVTGNYNEQFF.

This clonotype was seen only a few times. The chain employs TRBV21-1 and TRBJ2-4; the D call of TRBD1 is as the table states it, not checked on the DNA. TRBV21-1 is recorded as a pseudogene. The CDR3 covers 21 residues. The CDR3 here is CASSKRRTGAGGSLAKNIQYF. CDR3 sequence (DNA): TGTGCCAGCAGCAAACGCCGGACAGGGGCGGGAGGATCCCTAGCCAAAAACATTCAGTACTTC.

This clonotype was found a few times. The rearrangement uses TRBV7-9 and TRBJ2-7, with 13 bases fitting TRBD2. CDR3 length: 14 residues. The ends lost 6 bases at V and 5 bases at J; junction bases unmatched: 4. Germline CDR1 is SEHNR and CDR2 is FQNEAQ (reference sequence). The CDR3 region has the DNA TGTGCCAGCAGTATGACTAGCGGGAGGAACGAGCAGTACTTC. Its translation: CASSMTSGRNEQYF.

In its sample, this clonotype was seen a few times. The chain couples TRBV3-1 to TRBJ2-4; D is perhaps TRBD1 or TRBD2 (7 bases each). The CDR3 runs 15 residues. The V end lost 4 bases, the J end lost 4 bases, and 14 bases lay between the germline ends. Germline assignment: CDR1 LGHDT and CDR2 YNNKEL (reference sequence). In DNA form, the CDR3 reads TGTGCCAGCAGCCGGGGAGGGACAGATAAAAACATTCAGTACTTC. It yields the protein CASSRGGTDKNIQYF.

This clonotype appeared a few times. V is TRBV7-9 and J is TRBJ2-1; D remains ambiguous. This CDR3 spans 14 amino acids. V lost 7 bases to trimming and J lost 1 base, with 11 bases between them. CDR1 and CDR2 from the germline V gene are SEHNR and FQNEAQ (reference sequence). The CDR3 region is CASTQVESYNEQFF. For the CDR3, the DNA is TGTGCCAGCACCCAGGTCGAATCCTACAATGAGCAGTTCTTC.

The chain joins TRBV6-1 to TRBJ2-1, with 8 bases matching TRBD2. V was pared by 6 bases and J by 4 bases, with 17 bases of the junction left unmatched. Germline CDR1 and CDR2: MNHNS and SASEGT. The CDR3 is 18 amino acids. As DNA, the CDR3 is TGTGCCAGCAGACCGCCCCCTCAAACTAGCGGAGAATACAATGAGCAGTTCTTC. Protein product: CASRPPPQTSGEYNEQFF.

A note on this clonotype: Germline and junction disagree at one end, which may indicate a read error. CDR3 nucleotides: TGTGCCAGCCTCTCCGGGACGTCCGGCTACGCCTTC. Translated: CASLSGTSGYAF. The rearrangement joins TRBV2 to TRBJ1-2, with D possibly matching TRBD1 (5 bases). Germline V gives CDR1 SNHLY, CDR2 FYNNEI. The CDR3 has 12 amino acids.

The rearrangement joins TRBV11-2 to TRBJ2-5, with D possibly being TRBD1 or TRBD2 (5 bases each). This CDR3 has 18 residues. Germline V gene sequence: CDR1 SGHAT, CDR2 FQNNGV. V gave up 5 bases and J gave up 1 base, with 23 bases separating them. The CDR3 sequence is CASSPYPFVRGTQETQYF. As DNA, the CDR3 is TGTGCCAGCAGCCCTTACCCCTTTGTCCGTGGGACCCAAGAGACCCAGTACTTC.

The V gene is TRBV29-1, the J gene TRBJ2-7, with 10 bases matching TRBD2. Trimming cost V 6 bases and J 1 base; bases outside gene matches: 9. The CDR3 contains 15 residues. Per the germline V gene, CDR1 is SQVTM and CDR2 is ANQGSEA. The CDR3 bases are TGCAGCGTGAGAACCGGGACTAGCGCTTCCTACGAGCAGTACTTC. This encodes CSVRTGTSASYEQYF.

The J gene is TRBJ2-1, the V gene TRBV28, with D perhaps TRBD1 or TRBD2 (5 bases each). Germline CDR1 is MDHEN and CDR2 is SYDVKM. The CDR3 has 16 amino acids. V was cut by 5 bases and J by 7 bases, with 21 bases left in between. The CDR3 nucleotides read TGTGCCAGCAGTCTCTCTCGGGCAGGCTGGGGGAATGAGCAGTTCTTC. Translated: CASSLSRAGWGNEQFF. The complete variable domain, with remaining parts taken from reference TRBV28 and TRBJ2-1, reads DVKVTQSSRYLVKRTGEKVFLECVQDMDHENMFWYRQDPGLGLRLIYFSYDVKMKEKGDIPEGYSVSREKKERFSLILESASTNQTSMYLCASSLSRAGWGNEQFFGPGTRLTVL.

V is TRBV3-1 and J is TRBJ2-5; 7 nucleotides align to TRBD2. Germline assignment: CDR1 LGHDT and CDR2 YNNKEL (reference sequence). V lost 5 bases, J lost 2 bases, and 8 bases stayed unmatched. The CDR3 is 15 residues long. The CDR3 DNA follows: TGTGCCAGCAGCTACTTGACGGGAGGTCAAGAGACCCAGTACTTC. Amino acids: CASSYLTGGQETQYF.

The chain joins TRBV7-2 to TRBJ1-1; D is ambiguous. The CDR3 covers 15 residues. V was pared by 1 base and J by 12 bases, with 21 bases between. CDR1 SGHTA and CDR2 FQGNSA come from the germline V gene. In nucleotides, the CDR3 is TGTGCCAGCAGCTTAGATGTGACCCAGTTTGTGGGAACTTTCTTT. Encoded protein: CASSLDVTQFVGTFF.

This clonotype appeared once. This chain links TRBV20-1 with TRBJ1-3; D might be TRBD1 (6 bases). This CDR3 comprises 15 residues. Germline-derived CDR1 and CDR2 are DFQATT and SNEGSKA (reference sequence). The V and J ends lost 6 bases and 0 bases respectively, with 15 bases between them. The DNA of the CDR3 is TGCAGTGCAGTTAGGGGGGTGGTCTCTGGAAACACCATATATTTT. Its translation: CSAVRGVVSGNTIYF.

The V call is TRBV30, the J call TRBJ1-1; 7 bases are a match to TRBD1. The junction had 5 bases not matched to a gene; V was cut back by 4 bases and J by 6 bases. From germline, CDR1 is GTSNPN and CDR2 SVGIG (reference sequence). CDR3 size: 12 residues. In nucleotides, the CDR3 is TGTGCCTGGACAGGGGGGGGGGCTGAAGCTTTCTTT. It translates to CAWTGGGAEAFF.

This clonotype has more than one count but fewer than ten. This chain links TRBV27 with TRBJ2-7; D remains unclear. Trimming took 1 base from V and 3 from J, leaving 19 bases between them. The CDR3 runs 17 residues. Germline-derived CDR1 and CDR2 are MNHEY and SMNVEV (reference sequence). The CDR3, as DNA: TGTGCCAGCAGTTTATTCTTAGTCAGGACCTGCCTCTACGAGCAGTACTTC. This gives the protein CASSLFLVRTCLYEQYF.

The V and J genes are TRBV7-9 and TRBJ2-7, with D tentatively TRBD1 (6 bases). Germline V gene sequence: CDR1 SEHNR, CDR2 FQNEAQ (reference sequence). Deletions cut 4 bases from V and 5 bases from J, with 18 bases between. CDR3 length: 15 amino acids. CDR3 sequence: CASSSYRDGVDEQYF. The CDR3 DNA reads as TGTGCCAGCAGCTCCTACAGGGACGGCGTGGACGAGCAGTACTTC.

This clonotype was seen more than once but under ten times. The rearrangement uses TRBV7-2 and TRBJ2-7; perhaps TRBD2 as D (6 bases). The ends were cut back, 4 bases at V and 5 bases at J, with 21 bases in the middle. Germline V gene sequence: CDR1 SGHTA, CDR2 FQGNSA. The CDR3 is made up of 16 amino acids. CDR3 region: CASSSEATWGVHEQYF. Written as DNA, the CDR3 is TGTGCCAGCAGCTCAGAGGCAACCTGGGGGGTGCACGAGCAGTACTTC.

This clonotype has a handful of counts. The gene calls are TRBV18 and TRBJ2-3; 8 bases fit TRBD2. The germline CDR1 and CDR2 sequences are KGHSH and LQKENI. The V segment lost 3 bases and the J segment 2 bases; nucleotides outside the gene matches: 7. The CDR3 is made up of 16 amino acids. CDR3 coding DNA: TGTGCCAGCTCACCTAATAGCGGGGCCCCCACAGATACGCAGTATTTT. Amino acids: CASSPNSGAPTDTQYF.

The V and J genes are TRBV20-1 and TRBJ2-7; 11 nucleotides align to TRBD2. In germline, CDR1 is DFQATT, CDR2 SNEGSKA (reference sequence). Losses at the gene ends were 0 bases for V and 2 bases for J; bases not matched to a gene: 3. This CDR3 contains 15 residues. The CDR3 DNA reads TGCAGTGCTAGAGATTTTAGCGGGAGGGCCTACGAGCAGTACTTC. Its protein is CSARDFSGRAYEQYF.

In its sample, this clonotype was seen a few times. This chain connects TRBV4-3 to TRBJ2-5, with D hard to call. Trimming took off 1 base at V and 5 bases at J, with 11 bases between the two ends. Germline V gives CDR1 LGHNA, CDR2 YSLEER. The CDR3 sequence is 14 residues long. This CDR3 is CASSQVDAQETQYF. In DNA, the CDR3 is TGCGCCAGCAGCCAAGTCGATGCTCAGGAGACCCAGTACTTC.

This chain uses TRBV5-1 with TRBJ2-6; 7 bases match TRBD1. CDR3 length: 16 amino acids. The germline gives CDR1 SGHRS, CDR2 YFSETQ. V trimming: 4 bases; J trimming: 2 bases; junction bases outside the gene matches: 6. For the CDR3, the DNA is TGCGCCAGCAGCGTCACAGGGGTTGCTGGGGCCAACGTCCTGACTTTC. Protein product: CASSVTGVAGANVLTF.

This clonotype came up a few times. The rearrangement uses TRBV19 and TRBJ2-7; 9 bases line up with TRBD1. CDR1 is LNHDA and CDR2 is SQIVND in the germline V gene (reference sequence). This CDR3 contains 14 residues. J gave up 4 bases and V 5 bases, and 6 bases lay outside the gene matches. The CDR3 here is CASSHGTGTYEQYF. DNA of the CDR3: TGTGCCAGTAGTCACGGGACAGGGACGTACGAGCAGTACTTC. Variable domain in full (rest from reference TRBV19 and TRBJ2-7): DGGITQSPKYLFRKEGQNVTLSCEQNLNHDAMYWYRQDPGQGLRLIYYSQIVNDFQKGDIAEGYSVSREKKESFPLTVTSAQKNPTAFYLCASSHGTGTYEQYFGPGTRLTVT.

The chain has TRBV12-3 or TRBV12-4 and TRBJ2-3; unclear D gene. The ends were cut back, 6 bases at V and 1 base at J, with 8 bases in the middle. This CDR3 has 13 residues. The CDR3 bases are TGTGCCAGCAGATCGACGGGCACAGATACGCAGTATTTT. Its translation is CASRSTGTDTQYF.

The V and J genes are TRBV6-1 and TRBJ2-1; D might be TRBD2 (5 bases). Trimming cost V 6 bases and J 5 bases, with 11 bases left between them. Germline V gene data show CDR1 as MNHNS and CDR2 as SASEGT. The CDR3 is 13 residues long. The CDR3: CASRNSVNNEQFF. The CDR3 region has the DNA TGTGCCAGCAGAAATAGCGTTAACAATGAGCAGTTCTTC.

This clonotype came up many times. V is TRBV5-1 and J is TRBJ2-1; 10 positions agree with TRBD2. Germline V gene sequence: CDR1 SGHRS, CDR2 YFSETQ. V dropped 3 bases and J dropped 5; count of bases not matched to a gene: 5. This CDR3 contains 15 residues. CDR3 nucleotide sequence: TGCGCCAGCAGCTGGACTAGCGGCCCTAACAATGAGCAGTTCTTC. It translates to CASSWTSGPNNEQFF.

The genes are TRBV7-2 and TRBJ1-3, with 7 nucleotides matching TRBD1. Germline CDR1 SGHTA, CDR2 FQGNSA. This CDR3 spans 14 amino acids. Trimming at V came to 3 bases and at J to 5 bases, leaving 4 bases not matched to a gene. The CDR3 here is CASSFDRARNTIYF. CDR3 nucleotides: TGTGCCAGCAGCTTCGACAGGGCGAGAAACACCATATATTTT. Supplemented by reference TRBV7-2 and TRBJ1-3, the full variable domain reads GAGVSQSPSNKVTEKGKDVELRCDPISGHTALYWYRQSLGQGLEFLIYFQGNSAPDKSGLPSDRFSAERTGGSVSTLTIQRTQQEDSAVYLCASSFDRARNTIYFGEGSWLTVV.

The chain combines TRBV10-3 with TRBJ2-1; TRBD2 matches at 16 bases. CDR3 length: 19 residues. With V trimmed by 4 bases and J by 4 bases, 10 bases remained unmatched. Germline V gene lookup returns CDR1 ENHRY and CDR2 SYGVKD. The chain's CDR3 is CAISGTGTSGRVGYNEQFF. CDR3 sequence (DNA): TGTGCCATCAGTGGAACCGGGACTAGCGGGAGGGTTGGATACAATGAGCAGTTCTTC.

The V and J genes are TRBV30 and TRBJ1-3; D is ambiguous. V lost 8 bases, J lost 0 bases, and 11 bases lay in between. The germline V gene has CDR1 GTSNPN and CDR2 SVGIG (reference sequence). The CDR3 totals 13 residues. CDR3 DNA: TGTGCCGAACAGCCGGACTCTGGAAACACCATATATTTT. This codes for CAEQPDSGNTIYF.

The CDR3: CASSQGPGQGFHEQFF. The CDR3 region has the DNA TGCGCCAGCAGCCAAGGCCCGGGACAGGGGTTCCATGAGCAGTTCTTC. The chain carries TRBV4-3 and TRBJ2-1, with 10 bases aligning to TRBD1. Germline CDR1 LGHNA, CDR2 YSLEER. The CDR3 has 16 amino acids. The junction had 8 bases not matched to a gene; V was cut back by 1 base and J by 8 bases.